This TCR beta chain was recovered during a study of blood T cells in healthy people across ages. Study-level findings and limits: Per million T cells, TCR beta diversity dropped about linearly as age rose. Shifts in expanded clonotypes may have been confounded by donor CMV status, which was unknown. More naive CD4+ cells and higher diversity were found in long-lived than in aged donors.

As for this clonotype: Its antigen is currently unknown.

The CDR3 contains 18 residues. The germline gives CDR1 LNHDA, CDR2 SQIVND (reference sequence). Unmatched junction bases numbered 16, after V lost 6 bases and J lost 5 bases. With a J-beta primer mix and a sample-barcoded 5' primer, a second PCR ran roughly 6 to 11 cycles. Each cDNA was tagged by a template-switch adaptor containing 12 random nucleotides. A single record per CDR3 protein comes from TCRdb applying MiXCR to the 5' RACE reads. The sample contains about 1.1 million distinct CDR3 sequences, more than 30% of which appear only once. The sample comprised blood. The V gene is TRBV19, the J gene TRBJ2-3; 11 bases agree with TRBD1. This clonotype was sampled from a man younger than 35 in good health. The CDR3 coding sequence is TGTGCCAGTAGGCCAAGGGACAGGGGGAGGAATTTGGTAGATACGCAGTATTTT. Its translation: CASRPRDRGRNLVDTQYF. Full variable domain (outside the CDR3, taken from reference TRBV19 and TRBJ2-3): DGGITQSPKYLFRKEGQNVTLSCEQNLNHDAMYWYRQDPGQGLRLIYYSQIVNDFQKGDIAEGYSVSREKKESFPLTVTSAQKNPTAFYLCASRPRDRGRNLVDTQYFGPGTRLTVL.